This T cell receptor (beta chain) was sequenced in a study of PD-L1 blockade in urothelial cancer. At the level of the study: When blood samples were assessed, the median T cell count was around 150,000.

The CDR3 has 14 residues. After removal of 6 bases from V and 2 bases from J, the junction contained 1 base not matched to a gene. The germline CDR1 and CDR2 sequences are ENHRY and SYGVKD. Spiking each PCR with synthetic TCR analog templates was performed. The data were produced by immunoSEQ multiplex PCR, yet TCRdb's version contains in-frame clones alone and is incomplete. The repertoire has 60,000 or so clones, roughly four fifths of them found once; the top ten carry almost 4.5%. Enrolled patients showed locally advanced or metastatic urothelial carcinoma. Source: PBMCs, taken around atezolizumab (anti-PD-L1) treatment. The genes are TRBV10-3 and TRBJ2-7; 13 positions agree with TRBD2. This clonotype was sampled from a man between 65 and 85 years old with urothelial cancer. CDR3 in DNA: TGTGCCATCAGGGGGACTAGCGGGACCTACGAGCAGTACTTC. Protein: CAIRGTSGTYEQYF.